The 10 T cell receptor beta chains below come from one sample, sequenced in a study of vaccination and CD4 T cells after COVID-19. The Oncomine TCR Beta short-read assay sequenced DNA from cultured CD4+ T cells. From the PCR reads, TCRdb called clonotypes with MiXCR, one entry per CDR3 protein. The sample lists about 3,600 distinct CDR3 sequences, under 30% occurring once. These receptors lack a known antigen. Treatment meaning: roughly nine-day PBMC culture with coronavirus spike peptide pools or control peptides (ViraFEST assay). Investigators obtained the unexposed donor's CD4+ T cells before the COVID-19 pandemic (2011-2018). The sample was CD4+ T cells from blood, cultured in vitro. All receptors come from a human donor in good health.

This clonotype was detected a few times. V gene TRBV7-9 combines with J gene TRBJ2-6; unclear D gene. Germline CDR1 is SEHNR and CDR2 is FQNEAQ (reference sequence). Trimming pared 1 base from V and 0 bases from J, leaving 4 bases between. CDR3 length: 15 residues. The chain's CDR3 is CASSLGGSGANVLTF. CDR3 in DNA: TGTGCCAGCAGCTTAGGGGGCTCTGGGGCCAACGTCCTGACTTTC.

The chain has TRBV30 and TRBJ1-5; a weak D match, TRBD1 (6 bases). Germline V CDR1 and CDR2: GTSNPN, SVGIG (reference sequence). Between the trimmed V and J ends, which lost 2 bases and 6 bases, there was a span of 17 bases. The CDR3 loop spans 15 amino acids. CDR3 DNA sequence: TGTGCCTGGAGTCCCGCGGGGGGCTCCCGTCAGCCCCAGCATTTT. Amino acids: CAWSPAGGSRQPQHF. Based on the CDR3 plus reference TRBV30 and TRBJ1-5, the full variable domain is SQTIHQWPATLVQPVGSPLSLECTVEGTSNPNLYWYRQAAGRGLQLLFYSVGIGQISSEVPQNLSASRPQDRQFILSSKKLLLSDSGFYLCAWSPAGGSRQPQHFGDGTRLSIL.

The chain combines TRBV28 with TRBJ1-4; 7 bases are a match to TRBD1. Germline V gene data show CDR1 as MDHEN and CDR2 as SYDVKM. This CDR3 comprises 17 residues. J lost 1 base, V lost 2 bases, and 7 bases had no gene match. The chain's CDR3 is CASSLGRGLRTNEKLFF. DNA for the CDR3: TGTGCCAGCAGTTTAGGTAGGGGGCTCCGAACTAATGAAAAACTGTTTTTT.

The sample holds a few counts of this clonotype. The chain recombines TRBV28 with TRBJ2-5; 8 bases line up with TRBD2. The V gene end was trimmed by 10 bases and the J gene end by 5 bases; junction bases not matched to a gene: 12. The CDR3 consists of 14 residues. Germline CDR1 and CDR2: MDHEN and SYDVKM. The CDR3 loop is CATQTGTSVETQYF. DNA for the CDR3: TGTGCCACCCAAACCGGGACTAGTGTGGAGACCCAGTACTTC.

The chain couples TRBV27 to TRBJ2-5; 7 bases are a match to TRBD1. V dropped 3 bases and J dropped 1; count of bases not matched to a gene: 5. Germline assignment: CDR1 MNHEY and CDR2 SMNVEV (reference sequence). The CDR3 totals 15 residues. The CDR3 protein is CASSLGRGIQETQYF. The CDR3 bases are TGTGCCAGCAGTTTGGGCAGGGGGATCCAAGAGACCCAGTACTTC.

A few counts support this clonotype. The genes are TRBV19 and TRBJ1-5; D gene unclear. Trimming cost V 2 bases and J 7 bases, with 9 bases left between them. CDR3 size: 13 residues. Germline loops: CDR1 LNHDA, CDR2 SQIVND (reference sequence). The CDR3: CASSIYPGQPQHF. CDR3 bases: TGTGCCAGTAGTATATACCCGGGCCAGCCCCAGCATTTT.

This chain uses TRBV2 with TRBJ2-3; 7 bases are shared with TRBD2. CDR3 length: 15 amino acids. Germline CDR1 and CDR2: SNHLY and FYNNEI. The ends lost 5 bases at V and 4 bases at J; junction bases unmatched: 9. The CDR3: CASSWSGGESDTQYF. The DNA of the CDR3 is TGTGCCAGCAGTTGGTCGGGGGGAGAGTCAGATACGCAGTATTTT.

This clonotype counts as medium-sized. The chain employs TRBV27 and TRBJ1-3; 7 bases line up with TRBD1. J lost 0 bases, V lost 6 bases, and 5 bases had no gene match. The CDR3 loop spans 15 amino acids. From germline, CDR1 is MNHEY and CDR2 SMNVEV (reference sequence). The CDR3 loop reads CASSRQGSSGNTIYF. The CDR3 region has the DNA TGTGCCAGCAGCCGACAGGGTAGCTCTGGAAACACCATATATTTT.

The CDR3 region is CASSNWAGQETQYF. For the CDR3, the DNA is TGTGCCAGCAGTAATTGGGCAGGGCAAGAGACCCAGTACTTC. The chain uses TRBV2 and TRBJ2-5; D possibly corresponds to TRBD1 (5 bases). V was clipped by 5 bases and J by 2 bases, with 12 bases between them. Germline-derived CDR1 and CDR2 are SNHLY and FYNNEI. The CDR3 extends over 14 amino acids.

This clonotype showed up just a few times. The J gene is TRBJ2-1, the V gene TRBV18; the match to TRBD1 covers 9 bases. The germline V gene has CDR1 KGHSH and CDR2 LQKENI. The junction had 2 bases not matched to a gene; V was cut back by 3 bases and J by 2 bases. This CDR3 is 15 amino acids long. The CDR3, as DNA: TGTGCCAGCTCACCGACAGGGGGGGCCTACAATGAGCAGTTCTTC. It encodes CASSPTGGAYNEQFF.